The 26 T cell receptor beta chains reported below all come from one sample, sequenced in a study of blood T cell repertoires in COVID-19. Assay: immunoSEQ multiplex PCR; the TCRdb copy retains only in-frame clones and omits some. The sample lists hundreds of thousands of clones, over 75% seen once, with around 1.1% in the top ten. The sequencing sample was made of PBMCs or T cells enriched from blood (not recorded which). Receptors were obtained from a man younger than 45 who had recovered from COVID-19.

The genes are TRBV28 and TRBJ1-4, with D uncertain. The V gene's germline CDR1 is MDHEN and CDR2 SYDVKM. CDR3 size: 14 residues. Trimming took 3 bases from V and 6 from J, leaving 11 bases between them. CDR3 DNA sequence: TGTGCCAGCAGTTTGCCAGCGGAGTATGAAAAACTGTTTTTT. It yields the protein CASSLPAEYEKLFF.

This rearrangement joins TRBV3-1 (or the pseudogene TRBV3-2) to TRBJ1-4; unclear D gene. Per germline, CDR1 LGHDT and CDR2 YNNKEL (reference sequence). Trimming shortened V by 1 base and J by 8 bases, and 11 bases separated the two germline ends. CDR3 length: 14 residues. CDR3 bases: TGTGCCAGCAGCCAAGTGGAGGGAGCCGAAAAACTGTTTTTT. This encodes CASSQVEGAEKLFF.

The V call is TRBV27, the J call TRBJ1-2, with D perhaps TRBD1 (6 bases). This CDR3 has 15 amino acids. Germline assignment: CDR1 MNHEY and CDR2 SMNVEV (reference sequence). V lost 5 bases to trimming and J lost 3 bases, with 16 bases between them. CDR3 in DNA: TGTGCCAGCAGTACCCTGACAGGACTCTACTATGGCTACACCTTC. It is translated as CASSTLTGLYYGYTF.

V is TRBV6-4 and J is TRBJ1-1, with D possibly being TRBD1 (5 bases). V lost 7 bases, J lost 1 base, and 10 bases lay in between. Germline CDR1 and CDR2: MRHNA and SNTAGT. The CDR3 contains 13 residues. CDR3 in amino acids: CASTSGPNTEAFF. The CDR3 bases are TGTGCCAGCACTTCAGGGCCGAACACTGAAGCTTTCTTT.

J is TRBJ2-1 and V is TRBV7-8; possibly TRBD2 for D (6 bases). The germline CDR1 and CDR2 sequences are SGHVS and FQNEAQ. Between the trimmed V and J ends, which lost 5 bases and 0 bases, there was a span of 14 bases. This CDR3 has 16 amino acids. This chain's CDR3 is CASSPWASASYNEQFF. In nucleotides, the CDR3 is TGTGCCAGCAGCCCATGGGCTAGCGCCTCCTACAATGAGCAGTTCTTC.

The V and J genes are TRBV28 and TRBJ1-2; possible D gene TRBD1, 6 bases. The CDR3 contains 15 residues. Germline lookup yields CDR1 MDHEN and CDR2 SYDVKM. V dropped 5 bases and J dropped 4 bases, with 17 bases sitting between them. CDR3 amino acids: CASSPTLTGIYGYTF. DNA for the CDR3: TGTGCCAGCAGTCCAACCTTAACAGGGATCTATGGCTACACCTTC.

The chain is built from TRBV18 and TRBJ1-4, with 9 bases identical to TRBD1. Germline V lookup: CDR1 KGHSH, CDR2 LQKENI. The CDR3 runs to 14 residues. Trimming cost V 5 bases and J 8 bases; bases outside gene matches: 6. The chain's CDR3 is CASSSDRGSEKLFF. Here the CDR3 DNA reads TGTGCCAGCTCATCGGACAGGGGAAGCGAAAAACTGTTTTTT.

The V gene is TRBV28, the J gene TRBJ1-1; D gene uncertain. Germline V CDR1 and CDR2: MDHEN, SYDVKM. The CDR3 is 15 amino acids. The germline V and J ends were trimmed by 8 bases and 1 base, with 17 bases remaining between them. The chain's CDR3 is CASPPGSRGNTEAFF. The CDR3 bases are TGTGCCAGCCCACCTGGGTCCAGAGGGAACACTGAAGCTTTCTTT.

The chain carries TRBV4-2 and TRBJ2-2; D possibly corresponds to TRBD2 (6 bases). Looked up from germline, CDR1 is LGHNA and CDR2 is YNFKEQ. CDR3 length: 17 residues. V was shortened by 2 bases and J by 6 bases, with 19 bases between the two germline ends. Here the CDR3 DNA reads TGTGCCAGCAGCCAATCCGACTCGGTAGCGGCGTCCGGGGAGCTGTTTTTT. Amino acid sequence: CASSQSDSVAASGELFF.

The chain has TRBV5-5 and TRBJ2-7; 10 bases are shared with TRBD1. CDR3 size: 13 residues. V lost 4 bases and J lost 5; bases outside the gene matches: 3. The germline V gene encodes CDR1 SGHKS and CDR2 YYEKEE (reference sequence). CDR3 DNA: TGTGCCAGCAGCCGACAGGGGGCTGACGAGCAGTACTTC. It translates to CASSRQGADEQYF.

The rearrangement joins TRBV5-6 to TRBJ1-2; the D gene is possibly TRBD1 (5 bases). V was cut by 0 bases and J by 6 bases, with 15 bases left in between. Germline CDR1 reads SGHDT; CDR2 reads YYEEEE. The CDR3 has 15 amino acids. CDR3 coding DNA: TGTGCCAGCAGCTTGGAGGGCCAGGGTTTCGATGGCTACACCTTC. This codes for CASSLEGQGFDGYTF.

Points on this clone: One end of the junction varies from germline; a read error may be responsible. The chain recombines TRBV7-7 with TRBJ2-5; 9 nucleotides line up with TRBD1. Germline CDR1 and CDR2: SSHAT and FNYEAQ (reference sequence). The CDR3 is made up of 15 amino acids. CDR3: CASSSAGTGKETQYF. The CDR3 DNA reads TGTGCTAGCAGCAGTGCCGGGACAGGGAAAGAGACCCAGTACTTC.

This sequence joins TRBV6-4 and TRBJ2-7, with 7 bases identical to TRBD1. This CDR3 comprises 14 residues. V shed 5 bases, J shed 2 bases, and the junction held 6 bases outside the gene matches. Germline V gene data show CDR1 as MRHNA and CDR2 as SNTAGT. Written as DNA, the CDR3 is TGTGCCAGCAGTCGCGACAGGGAAACCTACGAGCAGTACTTC. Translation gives CASSRDRETYEQYF.

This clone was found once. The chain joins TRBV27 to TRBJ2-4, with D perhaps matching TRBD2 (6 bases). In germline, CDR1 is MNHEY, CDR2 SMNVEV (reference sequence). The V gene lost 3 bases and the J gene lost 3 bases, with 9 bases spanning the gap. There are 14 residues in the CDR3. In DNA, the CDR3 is TGTGCCAGCAGTTTGGCGGGGAACAAAAACATTCAGTACTTC. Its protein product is CASSLAGNKNIQYF.

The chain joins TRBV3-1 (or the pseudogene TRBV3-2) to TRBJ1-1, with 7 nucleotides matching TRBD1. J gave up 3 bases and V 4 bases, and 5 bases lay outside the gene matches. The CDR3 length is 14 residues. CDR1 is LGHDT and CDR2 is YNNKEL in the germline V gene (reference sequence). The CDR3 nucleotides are TGTGCCAGCAGCCTCGACAGGGAGGACACTGAAGCTTTCTTT. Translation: CASSLDREDTEAFF.

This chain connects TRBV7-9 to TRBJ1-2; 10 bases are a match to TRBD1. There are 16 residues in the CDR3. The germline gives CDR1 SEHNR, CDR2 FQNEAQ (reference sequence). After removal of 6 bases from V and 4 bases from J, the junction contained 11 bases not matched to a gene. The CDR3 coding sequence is TGTGCCAGCAGTTTGGGACAGGGGCCTGGTAGCTATGGCTACACCTTC. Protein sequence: CASSLGQGPGSYGYTF. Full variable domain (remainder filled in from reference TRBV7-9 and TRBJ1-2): DTGVSQNPRHKITKRGQNVTFRCDPISEHNRLYWYRQTLGQGPEFLTYFQNEAQLEKSRLLSDRFSAERPKGSFSTLEIQRTEQGDSAMYLCASSLGQGPGSYGYTFGSGTRLTVV.

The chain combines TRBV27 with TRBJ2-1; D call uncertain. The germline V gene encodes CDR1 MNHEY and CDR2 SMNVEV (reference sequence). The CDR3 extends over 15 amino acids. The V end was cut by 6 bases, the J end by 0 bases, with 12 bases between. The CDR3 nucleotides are TGTGCCAGCAGCCAACTCAAGAGCTCCTACAATGAGCAGTTCTTC. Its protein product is CASSQLKSSYNEQFF.

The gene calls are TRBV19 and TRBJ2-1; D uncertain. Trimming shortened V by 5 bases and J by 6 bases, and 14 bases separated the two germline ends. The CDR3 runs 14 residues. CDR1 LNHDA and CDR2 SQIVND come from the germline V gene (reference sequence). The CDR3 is CASSPPPPSNEQFF. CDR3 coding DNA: TGTGCCAGTAGTCCCCCCCCTCCTAGCAATGAGCAGTTCTTC.

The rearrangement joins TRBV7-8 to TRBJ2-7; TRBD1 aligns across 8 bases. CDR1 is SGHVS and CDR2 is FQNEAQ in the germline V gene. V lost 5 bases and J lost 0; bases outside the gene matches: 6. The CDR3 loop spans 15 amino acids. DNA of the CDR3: TGTGCCAGCAGCACCCGGACAGGGTACTCCTACGAGCAGTACTTC. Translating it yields CASSTRTGYSYEQYF.

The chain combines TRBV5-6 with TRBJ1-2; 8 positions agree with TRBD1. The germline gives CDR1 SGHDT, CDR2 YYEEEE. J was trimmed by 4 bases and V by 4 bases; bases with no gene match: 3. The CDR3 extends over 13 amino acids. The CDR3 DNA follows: TGTGCCAGCAGCCTGGGACAGGTCTATGGCTACACCTTC. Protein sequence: CASSLGQVYGYTF.

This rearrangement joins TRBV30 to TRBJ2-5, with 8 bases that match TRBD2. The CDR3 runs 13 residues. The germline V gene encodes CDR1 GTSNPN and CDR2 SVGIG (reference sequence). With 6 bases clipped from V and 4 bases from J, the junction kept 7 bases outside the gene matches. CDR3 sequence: CACLSLAGETQYF. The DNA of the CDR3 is TGTGCCTGCCTGAGTCTAGCGGGAGAGACCCAGTACTTC.

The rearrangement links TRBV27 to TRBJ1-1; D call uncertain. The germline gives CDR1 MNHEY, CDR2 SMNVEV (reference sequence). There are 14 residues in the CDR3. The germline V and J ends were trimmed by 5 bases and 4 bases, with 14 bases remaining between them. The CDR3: CASSRAGLGTEAFF. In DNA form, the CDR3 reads TGTGCCAGCAGTCGGGCCGGACTGGGCACTGAAGCTTTCTTT.

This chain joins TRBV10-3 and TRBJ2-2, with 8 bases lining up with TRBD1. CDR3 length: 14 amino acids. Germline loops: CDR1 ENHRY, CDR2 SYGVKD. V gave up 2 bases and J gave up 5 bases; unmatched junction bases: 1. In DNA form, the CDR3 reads TGTGCCATCAGTGAGCGGACAGGGACCGGGGAGCTGTTTTTT. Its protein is CAISERTGTGELFF.

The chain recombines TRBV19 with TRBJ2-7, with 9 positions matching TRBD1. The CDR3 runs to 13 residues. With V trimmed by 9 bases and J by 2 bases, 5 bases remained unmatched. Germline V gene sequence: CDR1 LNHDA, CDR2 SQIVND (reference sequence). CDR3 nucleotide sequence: TGTGCCAGCAGACGACAGGGGGCCTACGAGCAGTACTTC. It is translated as CASRRQGAYEQYF.

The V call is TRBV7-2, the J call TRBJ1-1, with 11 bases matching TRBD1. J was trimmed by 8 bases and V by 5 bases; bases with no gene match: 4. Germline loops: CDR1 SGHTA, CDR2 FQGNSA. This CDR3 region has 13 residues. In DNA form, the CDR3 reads TGTGCCAGCAGCCAGGACAGGGGGCGGGAAGCTTTCTTT. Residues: CASSQDRGREAFF.

This chain's CDR3 is CASSDRGPTYEQYF. In nucleotides, the CDR3 is TGTGCCAGCAGTGATCGGGGTCCTACCTACGAGCAGTACTTC. V and J are TRBV25-1 and TRBJ2-7, with D possibly matching TRBD2 (5 bases). Trimming took off 3 bases at V and 2 bases at J, with 11 bases between the two ends. Germline V gives CDR1 MGHDK, CDR2 SYGVNS. The CDR3 is 14 residues long.